The present entry profiles one T cell receptor (beta chain) with its context. The data belong to a study of T-cell reconstitution after alpha-beta-depleted transplantation in children. Researchers prepared the TCRbeta library using unique molecular identifiers, the study reports. TCRdb fed the PCR reads into MiXCR, producing one record per CDR3 protein. The sample lists some 95,000 distinct CDR3 sequences, under 25% seen once, with about 22% in the top ten. Germline assignment: CDR1 MGHDK and CDR2 SYGVNS. This CDR3 has 11 amino acids. The germline V and J ends were trimmed by 5 bases and 11 bases, with 12 bases remaining between them.

This sequence originates from a boy younger than 10 with acute lymphoblastic leukemia, due to receive a stem cell transplant. This specimen was PBMCs, taken before TCRalphabeta/CD19-depleted stem cell transplant. The rearrangement links TRBV25-1 to TRBJ1-1; D remains unclear. The chain's CDR3 is CASSYGRWAFF. The CDR3 nucleotides read TGTGCCAGCAGTTATGGGAGATGGGCTTTCTTT.